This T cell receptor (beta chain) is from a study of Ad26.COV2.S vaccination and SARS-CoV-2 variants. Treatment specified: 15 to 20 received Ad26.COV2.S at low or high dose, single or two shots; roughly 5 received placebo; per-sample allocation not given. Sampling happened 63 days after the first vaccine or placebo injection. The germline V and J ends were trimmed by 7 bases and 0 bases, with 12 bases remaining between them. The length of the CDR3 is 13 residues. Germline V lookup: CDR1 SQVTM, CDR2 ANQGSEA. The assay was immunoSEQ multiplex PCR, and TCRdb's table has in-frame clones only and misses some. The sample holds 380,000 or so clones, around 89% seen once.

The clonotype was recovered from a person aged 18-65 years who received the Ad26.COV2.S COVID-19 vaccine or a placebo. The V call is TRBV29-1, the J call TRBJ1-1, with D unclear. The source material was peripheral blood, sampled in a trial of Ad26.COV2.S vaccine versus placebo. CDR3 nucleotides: TGCAGCGGGATTACGTTTATGAACACTGAAGCTTTCTTT. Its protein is CSGITFMNTEAFF.